This T cell receptor (beta chain) was identified during a study of shared clonotypes between healthy human individuals (dated by TCRdb to 2018 to 2021). Notes on the research overall: A few men and two women, aged 18 to 49 years, made up the cohort. For each donor, CD4 naive and CD4 memory were each given three plates, CD8 naive was given two plates, and CD8 memory was given one plate. To estimate repertoire size and how much clonotype sharing occurs between individuals, the study deeply sequenced the blood TCR repertoires of five healthy adults. To increase sequencing depth and limit assay-specific biases, different laboratories used diverse techniques to prepare libraries and sequence TCR repertoires. Between about 0.94 and 8.9 billion PBMCs per donor were obtained by leukapheresis. Study-wide conclusions, independent of this receptor: Naive subsets generally had larger estimated clonotype richness than memory subsets. Incomplete sequencing was indicated by rarefaction of sorted-subset datasets, despite the large sequencing depth. Clonotypes shared by all four sorted-subset donors showed higher generation probabilities than non-shared clonotypes. Pairwise subsampling indicated that sequencing depth was expected to affect the degree of clonotype sharing among donors. Across a few donors, roughly 5.4% of naive CD4, 3% to 4% of naive CD8, around 2.5% of memory CD4, and approximately 0.4% of memory CD8 clonotypes were shared. Sampling was limited to blood, and TCR repertoires in tissue likely differ from TCR repertoires in blood. The genetic and exposure-history diversity represented was limited by the small number of donors.

Concerning this clone: Its antigen remains unidentified. Base qualities are not provided; no much larger clone lies one nucleotide away.

According to the germline V gene, CDR1 reads MDHEN and CDR2 reads SYDVKM. From V the trimming removes 6 bases and from J it removes 5 bases, while the gene matches leave 11 bases of the junction unaccounted for. The CDR3 holds 15 amino acids from the cysteine to the phenylalanine. Left in the record is the CDR3 DNA by itself, 45 bases read in frame from the first base. The donors were healthy, HIV-negative adults with no recently reported acute infections or vaccinations. All donors were Caucasian adults living in Nashville, Tennessee, USA. CD4+ T cells were enriched through magnetic negative selection, after which naive cells were positively selected on CD45RA and the remaining negative fraction served as the memory subset. Blood was obtained by leukapheresis, after which PBMCs were separated by Ficoll-Histopaque density gradient centrifugation and cryopreserved in liquid nitrogen vapor phase. Purity and quantity of every magnetically sorted T cell population were checked by analytical flow cytometry. Genomic DNA was isolated from each sorted fraction and quantified by UV absorbance on a Nanodrop 2000c.

TCR CDR3 regions were amplified from genomic DNA by multiplex PCR using the deep immunoSEQ assay. Extracted genomic DNA from each cell subset was spread evenly across all wells of several immunoSEQ 96-well plates, with each plate serving as a replicate. For sorted subsets, around 200 ng genomic DNA, equal to 25,000 to 35,000 T cell genomes, was loaded into each replicate PCR. Purified libraries were measured with a Qubit 3.0 fluorometer, size-checked on a Bioanalyzer 2100, and measured again with the KAPA Library Quantification kit. Every immunoSEQ 96-well plate was sequenced on a dedicated single-read 150-cycle Illumina NextSeq 550 flow cell. As for how the authors treated the data: Because the immunoSEQ output held only junctional sequences and lacked quality scores, the filtering could not match the filtering applied to full-length reads. Sequences were annotated with PyIR, a Python wrapper for IgBLAST v1.9, and V/J genes and CDR3 were assigned using IMGT germline references. Reads were filtered out if the reads had weak V/J assignments (E-value above 1e-6), no CDR3, stop codons, out-of-frame junctions, or ambiguous translated residues. V3J clonotypes were defined as sequences sharing the same inferred V gene, J gene, and CDR3 amino acid sequence. To compute the percentage overlap between repertoires, the number of shared unique clonotypes was divided by the size of the smaller repertoire. RTK rarefaction, the Chao1 estimator, and Recon v2.1 estimates of unobserved clonotypes were used to assess repertoire richness. Generation probabilities were computed with OLGA for all TCRbeta clonotypes obtained by the gDNA method from a handful of donors. TCRdb carries this immuneACCESS record with in-frame sequences only. Its versions omit some clonotypes, under half of them owing to an unresolved V gene in the studies checked, with the rest unexplained. For V, J and clone size, that table is used; D and trimming come from the DNA. The sample table holds approximately 700,000 clones, of which around three quarters were seen once. The ten largest clones represent 1.5% to 2% of the sample.

The chain links TRBV28 with TRBJ2-5; TRBD1 fits 8 bases in the junction. Input material: memory CD4+ T cells sorted from blood. The cell subset or site label, as the study defines it: CD45RA-negative fraction. This TCR came from a woman in her thirties in good health. The DNA is TGTGCCAGCAGGCCAGCAGGGGGCTGGGTGGAGACCCAGTACTTC. This translates into CASRPAGGWVETQYF.